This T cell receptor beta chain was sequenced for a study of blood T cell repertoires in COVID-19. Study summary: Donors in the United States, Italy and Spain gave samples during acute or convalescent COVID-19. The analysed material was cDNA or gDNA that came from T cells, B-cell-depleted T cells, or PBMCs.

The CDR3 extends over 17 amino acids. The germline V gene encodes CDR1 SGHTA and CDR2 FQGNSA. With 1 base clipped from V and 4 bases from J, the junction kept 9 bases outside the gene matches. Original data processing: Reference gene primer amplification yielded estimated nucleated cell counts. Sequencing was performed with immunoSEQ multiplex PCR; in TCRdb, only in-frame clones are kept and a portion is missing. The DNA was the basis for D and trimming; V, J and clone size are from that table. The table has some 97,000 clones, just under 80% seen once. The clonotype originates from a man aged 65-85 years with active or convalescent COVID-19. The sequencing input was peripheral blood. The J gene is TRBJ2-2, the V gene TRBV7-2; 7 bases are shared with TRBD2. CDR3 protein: CASSLDSGSFLTGELFF. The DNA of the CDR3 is TGTGCCAGCAGCTTAGATAGCGGGTCATTTCTCACCGGGGAGCTGTTTTTT.